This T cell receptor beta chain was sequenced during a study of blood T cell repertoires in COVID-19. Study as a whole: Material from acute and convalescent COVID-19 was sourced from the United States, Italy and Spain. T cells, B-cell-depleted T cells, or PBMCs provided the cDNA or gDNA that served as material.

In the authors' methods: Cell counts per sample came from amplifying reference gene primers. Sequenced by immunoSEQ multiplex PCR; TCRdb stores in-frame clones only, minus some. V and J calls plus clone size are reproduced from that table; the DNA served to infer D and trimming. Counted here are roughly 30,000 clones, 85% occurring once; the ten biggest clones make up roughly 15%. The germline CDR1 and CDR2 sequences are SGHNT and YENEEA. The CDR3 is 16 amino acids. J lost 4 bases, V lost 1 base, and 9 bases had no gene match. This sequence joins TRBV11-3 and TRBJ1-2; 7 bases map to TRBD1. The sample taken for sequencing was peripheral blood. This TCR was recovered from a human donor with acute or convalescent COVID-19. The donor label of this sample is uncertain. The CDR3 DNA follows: TGTGCCAGCAGCTTAGGTGGGGACAGAACAATCTATGGCTACACCTTC. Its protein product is CASSLGGDRTIYGYTF.